This T cell receptor (beta chain) was captured in a study of patients and donors after allogeneic stem cell transplantation. MiXCR was run by TCRdb on the RT-PCR reads, yielding one entry per CDR3 protein. Here the sample spans around 70,000 distinct CDR3 sequences, more than 25% being singletons. From germline, CDR1 is SGHRS and CDR2 YFSETQ. V was pared by 4 bases and J by 8 bases, with 2 bases of the junction left unmatched. This CDR3 has 13 amino acids. This sequence was found in a human donor who was either an allogeneic HSCT recipient or a stem cell or donor lymphocyte infusion donor (not recorded which). It is not recorded whose cells these are; they may come from a transplant donor. The J gene is TRBJ2-1, the V gene TRBV5-1; 11 bases are shared with TRBD2. The sequencing sample was made of blood, either unsorted or a sorted T cell fraction (not recorded which). The CDR3 spells CASSRTSGYEQFF. The CDR3 DNA reads TGCGCCAGCAGCAGGACTAGCGGGTATGAGCAGTTCTTC.